The clone carrying this T cell receptor (beta chain) is deemed medium-sized (0.01 to 0.1%) by its frequency. What it binds is not known. The CDR3 loop spans 16 amino acids. CDR1 is SNHLY, CDR2 FYNNEI, per germline. The source of the sample is a study of CD8 T cells in cerebrospinal fluid in Alzheimer's disease. All participants were free of acute infectious disease and in good physical condition. A live/dead marker was used to sort live CSF cells for droplet sequencing. TCRdb re-called the 10x single-cell sequencing reads and shows each CDR3 protein once, DNA omitted. The ten top clones account for about a tenth, within a sample of around 1,500 distinct CDR3 sequences. Study-level results: EBV-specific clones showed no enrichment in Alzheimer's patients and were not the top expanded clones. Patients with mild cognitive impairment or Alzheimer's disease had a larger top CSF clone percentage than controls.

This TCR came from a human donor in good health. The rearrangement links TRBV2 to TRBJ2-1; absent DNA, TCRdb's TRBD2 call cannot be checked. Input material: cerebrospinal fluid. Here the CDR3 reads CASSPLSSGDYNEQFF.